The 14 T cell receptor beta chains below were found in one sample sequenced in a study of shared clonotypes between healthy human individuals. Sequencing used immunoSEQ multiplex PCR; TCRdb keeps in-frame clones, though not all of them. The sample has approximately 1,000,000 clones; about 80% are singletons. The sequenced material came from memory CD4+ T cells from PBMCs. Subset given: CD45RA-negative fraction. These receptor sequences come from a man between 18 and 29 years old in good health. Some clones in this sample may be carry-over from other donors' samples.

This clone appeared a few times. The sample carries other DNA sequences with the same CDR3. This sequence joins TRBV7-9 and TRBJ2-1; D not certain. CDR3 length: 15 amino acids. V lost 5 bases, J lost 0 bases, and 11 bases lay in between. The germline V gene encodes CDR1 SEHNR and CDR2 FQNEAQ (reference sequence). The CDR3 sequence is CASSLALSSYNEQFF. For the CDR3, the DNA is TGTGCCAGCAGCCTCGCCCTGAGCTCCTACAATGAGCAGTTCTTC.

In DNA form, the CDR3 reads TGTGCCACTACGAAGGGGCCGCAGGATGCGCAGTATTTT. Translating it yields CATTKGPQDAQYF. This sequence joins TRBV5-5 and TRBJ2-3, with a weak D call TRBD1 (5 bases). Trimming pared 9 bases from V and 10 bases from J, leaving 21 bases between. Per germline, CDR1 SGHKS and CDR2 YYEKEE (reference sequence). This CDR3 is built from 13 residues.

The chain couples TRBV18 to TRBJ2-3; D uncertain. The V and J ends lost 3 bases and 4 bases respectively, with 8 bases between them. This CDR3 comprises 13 residues. Germline V lookup: CDR1 KGHSH, CDR2 LQKENI. The CDR3 nucleotides are TGTGCCAGCTCACCCCGGGCATCAGATACGCAGTATTTT. Amino acid sequence: CASSPRASDTQYF.

The rearrangement uses TRBV4-2 and TRBJ1-3; D unclear. The CDR3 has 16 amino acids. Germline lookup yields CDR1 LGHNA and CDR2 YNFKEQ. The germline V and J ends were trimmed by 0 bases and 4 bases, with 13 bases remaining between them. Here the CDR3 DNA reads TGTGCCAGCAGCCAAGACGAATCCCCTGCGGGAAACACCATATATTTT. Amino acid sequence: CASSQDESPAGNTIYF.

V is TRBV6-5 and J is TRBJ1-2; 8 bases fit TRBD1. The J segment lost 6 bases and the V segment lost 2 bases, leaving 2 bases of the junction unmatched. Germline CDR1 reads MNHEY; CDR2 reads SVGAGI. There are 13 residues in the CDR3. The CDR3: CASSYAGGDGYTF. DNA for the CDR3: TGTGCCAGCAGTTACGCAGGGGGCGATGGCTACACCTTC.

Comment on this clone: This sample also contains other DNA sequences that code for the same CDR3. This chain joins TRBV5-1 and TRBJ1-3; TRBD1 is a possible D gene (5 bases). Germline V gene lookup returns CDR1 SGHRS and CDR2 YFSETQ. V gave up 5 bases and J gave up 0 bases, with 12 bases separating them. There are 15 residues in the CDR3. The CDR3 DNA is TGCGCCAGCAGTCCCGACGGGACCTCTGGAAACACCATATATTTT. Residues: CASSPDGTSGNTIYF. Full variable domain (rest looked up from reference TRBV5-1 and TRBJ1-3): KAGVTQTPRYLIKTRGQQVTLSCSPISGHRSVSWYQQTPGQGLQFLFEYFSETQRNKGNFPGRFSGRQFSNSRSEMNVSTLELGDSALYLCASSPDGTSGNTIYFGEGSWLTVV.

The V gene is TRBV28, the J gene TRBJ2-4; D ambiguous. V was clipped by 3 bases and J by 2 bases, with 5 bases between them. The germline V gene has CDR1 MDHEN and CDR2 SYDVKM. The CDR3 covers 13 residues. CDR3 coding DNA: TGTGCCAGCAGTTTGTCTTCCAAAAACATTCAGTACTTC. It yields the protein CASSLSSKNIQYF.

This clone appeared a few times. The chain links TRBV6-5 to TRBJ1-4; D is uncertain. The CDR3 has 14 amino acids. CDR1 is MNHEY and CDR2 is SVGAGI in the germline V gene. With 5 bases removed from V and 0 bases from J, the gap between germline ends came to 7 bases. CDR3 sequence reads: CASSRIATNEKLFF. CDR3 in DNA: TGTGCCAGCAGTAGAATTGCAACTAATGAAAAACTGTTTTTT.

This clone has just a few counts. The chain joins TRBV11-3 to TRBJ2-7, with D possibly being TRBD2 (6 bases). The V and J ends lost 4 bases and 1 base respectively, with 14 bases between them. The length of the CDR3 is 15 residues. Germline lookup yields CDR1 SGHNT and CDR2 YENEEA. The CDR3 is CASSSYTSLSYEQYF. CDR3 bases: TGTGCCAGCAGCTCGTATACTAGCTTGTCCTACGAGCAGTACTTC.

Comments on this clone: A single base is all that separates this from a far larger clone, so a read error is likely. V and J are TRBV4-2 and TRBJ1-3, with unresolved D. Germline V CDR1 and CDR2: LGHNA, YNFKEQ. V lost 2 bases, J lost 3 bases, and 5 bases lay in between. The CDR3 consists of 13 residues. CDR3 loop: CASSQQNGNTIYF. CDR3 coding DNA: TGTGCCAGCAGCCAACAGAATGGAAACACCATATATTTT.

V gene TRBV28 combines with J gene TRBJ1-2; TRBD1 is a possible D gene (5 bases). Germline loops: CDR1 MDHEN, CDR2 SYDVKM. This CDR3 region has 11 residues. The V end was cut by 2 bases, the J end by 11 bases, with 9 bases between. The CDR3 reads CASSLQGTYTF. CDR3 coding DNA: TGTGCCAGCAGTTTACAGGGAACTTACACCTTC.

The chain has TRBV5-1 and TRBJ2-2; 8 bases are a match to TRBD1. There are 18 residues in the CDR3. Germline CDR1 reads SGHRS; CDR2 reads YFSETQ. The ends lost 4 bases at V and 0 bases at J; junction bases unmatched: 11. In nucleotides, the CDR3 is TGCGCCAGCAGCGCTTTCCGGACAGGGCTCGCGAACACCGGGGAGCTGTTTTTT. Encoded protein: CASSAFRTGLANTGELFF.

This rearrangement joins TRBV2 to TRBJ2-7; D gene unclear. V lost 2 bases, J lost 2 bases, and 13 bases lay in between. CDR3 length equals 15 residues. CDR1 and CDR2 (germline): SNHLY, FYNNEI. The CDR3 DNA reads TGTGCCAGCAGTGAATTGCTAGGAACAGCCTACGAGCAGTACTTC. Translated: CASSELLGTAYEQYF.

This clone was counted at least ten times. The CDR3 DNA is TGTGCCAGCAGCGGGGACGGTATCCCCGGGGAGCTGTTTTTT. Encoded protein: CASSGDGIPGELFF. J is TRBJ2-2 and V is TRBV7-3; D may match TRBD1 or TRBD2 (5 bases each). This CDR3 region has 14 residues. V shed 5 bases and J shed 6 bases, with 13 bases lying between them. Per the germline V gene, CDR1 is SGHTA and CDR2 is FQGTGA. The full variable domain, with the rest looked up from reference TRBV7-3 and TRBJ2-2, is GAGVSQTPSNKVTEKGKYVELRCDPISGHTALYWYRQSLGQGPEFLIYFQGTGAADDSGLPNDRFFAVRPEGSVSTLKIQRTERGDSAVYLCASSGDGIPGELFFGEGSRLTVL.